These T cell receptor beta chains were read from a single sample in a study of blood T cell repertoires in COVID-19. Produced via immunoSEQ multiplex PCR; TCRdb's table is partial and in-frame only. The repertoire has fewer than 200,000 clones, just over 85% of them found once; the top ten carry around 8.6%. Sequenced: peripheral blood. The receptors were sampled from a man in his fifties with active or convalescent COVID-19. Each CDR3 is given with its conserved first and last residue.

j_gene: TRBJ2-7; v_gene: TRBV5-1; CDR3aa: CASSYEAGGTYEQYF
j_gene: TRBJ1-5; v_gene: TRBV6-2/TRBV6-3; CDR3aa: CASSYEGGGNQPQHF
j_gene: TRBJ1-6; v_gene: TRBV9; CDR3aa: CASSVVGTGDPPLHF
j_gene: TRBJ2-1; v_gene: TRBV18; CDR3aa: CASSSLGGGTYNEQFF
j_gene: TRBJ2-1; v_gene: TRBV2; CDR3aa: CASSEVRGTYNEQFF
j_gene: TRBJ2-3; v_gene: TRBV11-2; CDR3aa: CASSSQGADTQYF
j_gene: TRBJ2-6; v_gene: TRBV7-2; CDR3aa: CASSNRVSGANVLTF
j_gene: TRBJ2-6; v_gene: TRBV19; CDR3aa: CASSIELGQGATGANVLTF
j_gene: TRBJ2-2; v_gene: TRBV14; CDR3aa: CASSQGRYGGGGTGELFF
j_gene: TRBJ1-2; v_gene: TRBV10-3; CDR3aa: CASFMGQQGWYGYTF
j_gene: TRBJ1-1; v_gene: TRBV2; CDR3aa: CATSTLTNTEAFF
j_gene: TRBJ1-4; v_gene: TRBV6-5; CDR3aa: CASRLNPTTNEKLFF
j_gene: TRBJ1-5; v_gene: TRBV4-3; CDR3aa: CASSPLYNQPQHF
j_gene: TRBJ2-7; v_gene: TRBV27; CDR3aa: CASTRQTGTGYEQYF
j_gene: TRBJ1-1; v_gene: TRBV30; CDR3aa: CAWSPGPGEAFF
j_gene: TRBJ1-2; v_gene: TRBV7-2; CDR3aa: CASSLDGANYGYTF
j_gene: TRBJ1-4; v_gene: TRBV30; CDR3aa: CAWSLAGGDEKLFF
j_gene: TRBJ1-6; v_gene: TRBV6-5; CDR3aa: CAIQPPRGRNSPLHF
j_gene: TRBJ2-1; v_gene: TRBV11-2; CDR3aa: CASSTQREGREQFF
j_gene: TRBJ2-2; v_gene: TRBV9; CDR3aa: CASTQTFAARTGELFF
j_gene: TRBJ2-1; v_gene: TRBV19; CDR3aa: CASSTSGRAVYNEQFF
j_gene: TRBJ1-5; v_gene: TRBV18; CDR3aa: CASSPQGQGNQPQHF